The clone carrying this TCR beta chain was seen many times. V was pared by 6 bases and J by 7 bases, with 16 bases between. The CDR3 sequence is 13 residues long. CDR1 is DFQATT, CDR2 SNEGSKA, per germline (reference sequence). Each donor had about 10 milliliters of peripheral blood drawn. These data are taken from a study of blood T cells in healthy people across ages. Combining a sample-barcoded 5' primer with a J-beta primer mix, a second PCR ran for about 7 to 12 cycles. No fewer than 3 million CDR3-containing paired-end reads came from each sample. Via MiXCR, TCRdb re-called the 5' RACE reads, giving one row per CDR3 protein. This table holds 650,000 to 800,000 distinct CDR3 sequences, approximately 52% found once.

The TCR sequence derives from an elderly woman in good health. The chain couples TRBV20-1 to TRBJ2-1; D is tentatively TRBD1 or TRBD2 (6 bases each). Sequenced sample: blood. The CDR3 sequence is CSALGLGGNEQFF. Written as DNA, the CDR3 is TGCAGTGCACTAGGTCTAGGGGGGAATGAGCAGTTCTTC.